This TCR beta chain was found in a study of CD8 T cell repertoires and HIV-1 epitope variants. Study in general: T cells were stimulated with Twenty-five Gag and Nef peptides separately. Epitopes were three Gag families plus Nef HW9 and YT9. Points from the study as a whole: Most of the nine antigen-specific clonotypes appeared cross-reactive to autologous or escape variants.

The CDR3 is made up of 15 amino acids. Here immunoSEQ multiplex PCR was the method, and the copy in TCRdb shows in-frame clones only, minus some. The data contain tens of thousands of clones, roughly 80% of them singletons. This clone was seen a handful of times. What it binds is unknown. Sample: uncultured baseline CD8+ T cells from peripheral blood mononuclear cells (PBMCs). The source of this sequence is a male donor with HIV. The V call is TRBV1, the J call TRBJ2-3. TRBV1 is a documented pseudogene. DNA for the CDR3: TGCACCAGCAGCCAAGTAAAGTCTTTCACAGATACGCAGTATTTT. The encoded protein is CTSSQVKSFTDTQYF.